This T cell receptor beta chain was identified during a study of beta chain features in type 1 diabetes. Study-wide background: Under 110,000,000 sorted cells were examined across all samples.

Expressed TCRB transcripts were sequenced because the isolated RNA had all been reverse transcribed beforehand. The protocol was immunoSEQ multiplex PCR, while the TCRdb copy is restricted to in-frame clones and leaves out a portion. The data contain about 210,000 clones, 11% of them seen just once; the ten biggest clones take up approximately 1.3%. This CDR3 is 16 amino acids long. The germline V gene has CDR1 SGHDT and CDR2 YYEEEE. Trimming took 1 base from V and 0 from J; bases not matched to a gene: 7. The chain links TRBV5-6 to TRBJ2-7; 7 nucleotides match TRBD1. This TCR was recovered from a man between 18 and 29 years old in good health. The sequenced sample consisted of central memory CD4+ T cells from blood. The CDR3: CASSLSPGQSSYEQYF. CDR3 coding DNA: TGTGCCAGCAGCTTGTCCCCGGGACAGAGCTCCTACGAGCAGTACTTC.